This record covers a single T cell receptor (beta chain). Its antigen is still unknown. These data come from a study of neoadjuvant nivolumab and ipilimumab in lung cancer. In the study overall: Nivolumab 3 mg/kg was given days 1, 15 and 29, plus ipilimumab 1 mg/kg day 1 in combination.

TCRdb's copy holds only in-frame clones and misses some; the assay was immunoSEQ multiplex PCR. The table shows around 30,000 clones, with nearly 85% occurring only once. Study outcomes and limitations: Compared with tumor-adjacent uninvolved lung, resected tumors showed greater richness and clonality.

Sequencing was performed on tumor tissue, taken after neoadjuvant nivolumab, alone or with ipilimumab, at or shortly before surgery. The sequence was collected from an adult with non-small cell lung cancer.

The CDR3 sequence is CASSNKGRVQYF. The CDR3 nucleotides are TGTGCCAGCAGCAATAAGGGACGGGTTCAGTACTTC. The rearrangement links TRBV5-6 to TRBJ2-4, with D perhaps TRBD1 or TRBD2 (5 bases each). V lost 4 bases, J lost 11 bases, and 13 bases lay in between. Germline CDR1 is SGHDT and CDR2 is YYEEEE. This CDR3 comprises 12 residues. Filled out from reference TRBV5-6 and TRBJ2-4, the complete variable domain reads DAGVTQSPTHLIKTRGQQVTLRCSPKSGHDTVSWYQQALGQGPQFIFQYYEEEERQRGNFPDRFSGHQFPNYSSELNVNALLLGDSALYLCASSNKGRVQYFGAGTRLSVL.